This T cell receptor beta chain was obtained from a study of T cell changes during pregnancy in multiple sclerosis. Some clones are missing from TCRdb's copy, which holds only in-frame ones; the method was immunoSEQ multiplex PCR. This table holds about 68,000 clones, 90% found once. Material: peripheral blood, obtained in the third trimester of pregnancy. The TCR comes from a female donor with multiple sclerosis, enrolled in a pregnancy study.

The CDR3 loop is CASVLQGAVNEQFF. CDR3 nucleotides: TGTGCTAGTGTCCTACAGGGGGCGGTGAATGAGCAGTTCTTC. The chain recombines TRBV12-5 with TRBJ2-1, with 9 bases aligning to TRBD1. V shed 7 bases and J 7 bases; nucleotides not matched to a gene: 8. The germline V gene has CDR1 LGHNT and CDR2 FRNRAP. CDR3 length: 14 amino acids.